Shown below are 18 T cell receptor beta chains from a single sample sequenced in a study of blood T cell repertoires in COVID-19. Repertoires were generated with immunoSEQ multiplex PCR, while TCRdb's copy carries only in-frame clones and drops some. The sample has approximately 270,000 clones, 70% to 90% seen once. Source material: PBMCs or T cells enriched from blood (not recorded which). Receptor source: a woman aged 25 to 45 who had recovered from COVID-19.

This chain links TRBV9 with TRBJ2-7; 14 bases align to TRBD2. Germline V CDR1 and CDR2: SGDLS, YYNGEE. The CDR3 loop spans 17 amino acids. V lost 4 bases to trimming and J lost 2 bases; unmatched junction nucleotides: 8. DNA of the CDR3: TGTGCCAGCAGCCCGCGACTAGCGGGAGGGCGGGCCTACGAGCAGTACTTC. The encoded protein is CASSPRLAGGRAYEQYF.

This clone was recorded once. This chain joins TRBV5-6 and TRBJ1-3; TRBD1 agrees at 7 bases. V shed 4 bases, J shed 4 bases, and the junction held 5 bases outside the gene matches. Looked up from germline, CDR1 is SGHDT and CDR2 is YYEEEE. The length of the CDR3 is 14 residues. The CDR3 DNA reads TGTGCCAGCAGCCCAACAGGGGCCGGAAACACCATATATTTT. Its protein product is CASSPTGAGNTIYF.

V is TRBV5-1 and J is TRBJ1-2; tentative D call: TRBD1 (5 bases). V dropped 2 bases and J dropped 8 bases, with 16 bases sitting between them. Per the germline V gene, CDR1 is SGHRS and CDR2 is YFSETQ. This CDR3 has 14 amino acids. The CDR3 reads CASSFGTPGGGYTF. The CDR3, as DNA: TGCGCCAGCAGCTTCGGGACTCCGGGTGGGGGCTACACCTTC.

V gene TRBV7-6 combines with J gene TRBJ1-5; D gene uncertain. The CDR3 contains 15 residues. Germline CDR1 is SGHVS and CDR2 is FNYEAQ. V lost 4 bases to trimming and J lost 4 bases, with 14 bases between them. Here the CDR3 reads CASSSDRGFNQPQHF. In nucleotides, the CDR3 is TGTGCCAGCAGCTCCGATCGAGGTTTTAATCAGCCCCAGCATTTT.

This clone appeared once. The chain uses TRBV28 and TRBJ2-3; tentatively, D is TRBD2 (7 bases). The CDR3 consists of 14 residues. The V and J ends lost 8 bases and 5 bases respectively, with 17 bases between them. Germline CDR1 is MDHEN and CDR2 is SYDVKM. CDR3 region: CASWGGALGDTQYF. For the CDR3, the DNA is TGTGCCAGCTGGGGGGGGGCCTTAGGAGATACGCAGTATTTT. Full variable domain (missing parts from reference TRBV28 and TRBJ2-3): DVKVTQSSRYLVKRTGEKVFLECVQDMDHENMFWYRQDPGLGLRLIYFSYDVKMKEKGDIPEGYSVSREKKERFSLILESASTNQTSMYLCASWGGALGDTQYFGPGTRLTVL.

This clone was counted a few times. V and J are TRBV4-1 and TRBJ1-1; perhaps TRBD1 as D (5 bases). This CDR3 is built from 14 residues. V was cut by 8 bases and J by 6 bases, with 19 bases left in between. CDR1 and CDR2 (germline): MGHRA, YSYEKL. The chain's CDR3 is CASRLGWGGAEAFF. As DNA, the CDR3 is TGCGCCAGCCGCCTAGGATGGGGCGGGGCTGAAGCTTTCTTT.

V gene TRBV9 combines with J gene TRBJ2-3; 8 positions agree with TRBD2. The CDR3 runs 15 residues. Germline values: CDR1 SGDLS, CDR2 YYNGEE. V lost 2 bases to trimming and J lost 4 bases; unmatched junction nucleotides: 6. The CDR3 region is CASSVPGGHPDTQYF. The CDR3 DNA sequence: TGTGCCAGCAGCGTTCCGGGGGGGCACCCAGATACGCAGTATTTT.

This chain joins TRBV7-8 and TRBJ2-3, with 11 bases identical to TRBD2. The junction had 3 bases not matched to a gene; V was cut back by 1 base and J by 3 bases. This CDR3 has 16 amino acids. In germline, CDR1 is SGHVS, CDR2 FQNEAQ. The CDR3 reads CASSLEASGRTDTQYF. Written as DNA, the CDR3 is TGTGCCAGCAGCTTAGAAGCTAGCGGGAGGACAGATACGCAGTATTTT. The complete variable domain, with remaining parts taken from reference TRBV7-8 and TRBJ2-3, reads GAGVSQSPRYKVAKRGQDVALRCDPISGHVSLFWYQQALGQGPEFLTYFQNEAQLDKSGLPSDRFFAERPEGSVSTLKIQRTQQEDSAVYLCASSLEASGRTDTQYFGPGTRLTVL.

This chain uses TRBV3-1 (or the pseudogene TRBV3-2) with TRBJ1-1, with 10 bases fitting TRBD1. Germline V gene lookup returns CDR1 LGHDT and CDR2 YNNKEL (reference sequence). This CDR3 spans 16 amino acids. With 2 bases clipped from V and 4 bases from J, the junction kept 7 bases outside the gene matches. The CDR3 reads CASSQWWGQGTTEAFF. In DNA, the CDR3 is TGTGCCAGCAGCCAATGGTGGGGACAGGGGACCACTGAAGCTTTCTTT.

This clone was detected a few times. This chain links TRBV20-1 with TRBJ1-2, with 7 positions matching TRBD1. Germline V gene lookup returns CDR1 DFQATT and CDR2 SNEGSKA (reference sequence). This CDR3 has 9 amino acids. Unmatched junction bases numbered 0, after V lost 6 bases and J lost 8 bases. CDR3 protein: CSARGGYTF. CDR3 nucleotides: TGCAGTGCCAGGGGGGGCTACACCTTC.

The genes are TRBV21-1 and TRBJ2-3; the table assigns TRBD2, which was not confirmed against the DNA. TRBV21-1 constitutes a pseudogene. CDR3 length equals 21 residues. The CDR3 DNA sequence: TGTGCCAGCAGCACAACCGAAACTAGGGTGCGGGAGGGCCGGGAAGGAGATACGCAGTATTTT. Its protein product is CASSTTETRVREGREGDTQYF.

This clone was counted between two and nine times. V and J are TRBV7-2 and TRBJ1-1; 8 bases line up with TRBD1. CDR1 and CDR2 (germline): SGHTA, FQGNSA. J was trimmed by 5 bases and V by 5 bases; bases with no gene match: 7. The CDR3 contains 14 residues. CDR3 residues: CASSPTGGWTEAFF. DNA of the CDR3: TGTGCCAGCAGCCCAACAGGGGGATGGACTGAAGCTTTCTTT.

This rearrangement joins TRBV29-1 to TRBJ1-1; no clear D. Germline lookup yields CDR1 SQVTM and CDR2 ANQGSEA. This CDR3 spans 14 amino acids. Trimming pared 3 bases from V and 5 bases from J, leaving 16 bases between. DNA of the CDR3: TGCAGCGTTGAGGGTAGGGCGGGTTCGACTGAAGCTTTCTTT. Its translation: CSVEGRAGSTEAFF. Looking up the rest from reference TRBV29-1 and TRBJ1-1 gives the full variable domain: SAVISQKPSRDICQRGTSLTIQCQVDSQVTMMFWYRQQPGQSLTLIATANQGSEATYESGFVIDKFPISRPNLTFSTLTVSNMSPEDSSIYLCSVEGRAGSTEAFFGQGTRLTVV.

For the CDR3, the DNA is TGTGCCAGCAGCAGGAACACAGCGGGAGCGGGCACAGATACGCAGTATTTT. Translation: CASSRNTAGAGTDTQYF. The chain employs TRBV9 and TRBJ2-3; 8 bases map to TRBD2. Germline loops: CDR1 SGDLS, CDR2 YYNGEE. J was trimmed by 1 base and V by 4 bases; bases with no gene match: 11. This CDR3 comprises 17 residues.

The genes are TRBV4-1 and TRBJ1-1; perhaps TRBD1 as D (5 bases). The CDR3 has 14 amino acids. Germline lookup yields CDR1 MGHRA and CDR2 YSYEKL. The ends were cut back, 0 bases at V and 9 bases at J, with 14 bases in the middle. CDR3 loop: CASSQDLGLPKAFF. The CDR3 nucleotides are TGCGCCAGCAGCCAAGATCTGGGGCTTCCGAAAGCTTTCTTT.

This chain connects TRBV29-1 to TRBJ2-7; 8 bases are shared with TRBD1. The CDR3 spans 16 residues. V was clipped by 5 bases and J by 1 base; unmatched bases: 13. Germline CDR1 and CDR2: SQVTM and ANQGSEA. CDR3 nucleotides: TGCAGCGTTTTGTACCTCCGACAGGGGATTTCCTACGAGCAGTACTTC. Amino acids: CSVLYLRQGISYEQYF.

V is TRBV6-4 and J is TRBJ1-1; D gene unclear. The V and J ends lost 5 bases and 8 bases respectively, with 18 bases between them. Looked up from germline, CDR1 is MRHNA and CDR2 is SNTAGT. The CDR3 is 14 residues long. The CDR3 loop is CASSSSAGVAEAFF. In DNA form, the CDR3 reads TGTGCCAGCAGTTCGTCCGCCGGGGTGGCGGAAGCTTTCTTT.

Concerning this clone itself: Additional DNA sequences in this sample encode the identical CDR3. V gene TRBV10-3 combines with J gene TRBJ2-7, with D possibly matching TRBD1 (6 bases). Deletions cut 4 bases from V and 5 bases from J, with 12 bases between. The CDR3 loop spans 13 amino acids. In germline, CDR1 is ENHRY, CDR2 SYGVKD. The chain's CDR3 is CAISGGGAHEQYF. CDR3 sequence (DNA): TGTGCCATCAGTGGTGGGGGCGCGCACGAGCAGTACTTC.